This entry is about one TCR beta chain. The target antigen is unknown. This sample was included in a study of OX40 agonist ivuxolimab in advanced cancers. Overall study context: Partial responses were observed in three patients, of whom one had hepatocellular carcinoma and two had cutaneous melanoma.

Using immunoSEQ multiplex PCR, the repertoire was profiled, and TCRdb retains in-frame clones only, with some absent. The data hold about 61,000 clones, with approximately 82% observed a single time. The study's findings and limits: Certain nonresponders additionally had low normalized T-cell clonal expansion.

Material: CD4+ or CD8+ T cells sorted from blood, obtained in a trial of the OX40 agonist ivuxolimab. The sequence was collected from an adult with an advanced solid tumor such as melanoma, head and neck, liver or kidney cancer.

For the CDR3, the DNA is TGTGCCAGCAGCTTGGCAGGGGGAGAAAAACTGTTTTTT. Its protein is CASSLAGGEKLFF. V and J are TRBV11-2 and TRBJ1-4, with TRBD1 matching 7 bases. V lost 3 bases to trimming and J lost 8 bases; unmatched junction nucleotides: 3. The CDR3 sequence is 13 residues long. Germline lookup yields CDR1 SGHAT and CDR2 FQNNGV.